The following is a T cell receptor beta chain sequence with its context. Which antigen it targets is not known. Coverage ceases 3 residues before the CDR3 finishes, and the germline J gene fills in the end. These data belong to a study of T cells in women clearing cervical HPV infection (dated by TCRdb to about 2018). Concerning the study at large: The cases were 20 to 30 women with histologically confirmed HPV16-related CIN3 or worse, and 2 of those women had invasive cancers. The roughly 25 controls were women who cleared a single incident HPV16 infection within 12 months without developing precancer or cancer. Blood from cases was drawn at the visit where the lesion was first identified, while blood from controls was drawn once the infection was no longer detected. For cases, the median interval between lesion detection and blood sampling was roughly 150 days, with an interquartile range of roughly 90 to 230 days. Since only a few of the women had HLA typing available, the possibility that HLA type was acting as a confounder could not be ruled out. The exploratory proof-of-principle case-control study was nested within the Guanacaste HPV Natural History Study in Costa Rica and compared TCR repertoires across cervical HPV16 outcomes. Cases were matched to controls by age within five years and by the year the sample was collected. Median age was 34 years in cases versus approximately 37 in controls, and baseline characteristics did not differ significantly. In the parent cohort, around 10,000 women aged 18 or older were enrolled in Guanacaste, Costa Rica, during about 1992 to 1994 and were followed for seven years. Five blinded duplicates per group were added as quality controls, giving about 60 samples: 50 participants and around ten replicates. The investigation overall reported the following: CIN3+ cases had significantly higher TCR repertoire richness than controls across sequencing depths, but evenness did not differ between the groups. Whether associations preceded infection or resulted from infection could not be shown with the cross-sectional design, and effector/memory subsets and HPV-specific T cells were not isolated. Cases had lower TRBV6-7 relative abundance than controls (approximately 0.1% versus 0.16%; Bonferroni P = 0.0008). By combining richness with V gene abundances, random forest classifiers separated cases from controls with an estimated AUC of roughly 0.84. Because the number of T cells per sample was unknown, the richness differences could reflect varying T-cell content rather than repertoire biology.

Every participant had a single incident cervical HPV16 infection, and prevalent HPV16 infections were excluded. Cervical HPV DNA was detected by MY09/MY11 PCR and genotyped by dot-blot hybridization. Roughly 16 mL of heparinized blood were centrifuged, and the buffy coat was split into aliquots, frozen at -30 degrees C, and then kept at -80 degrees C. Genomic DNA was extracted from buffy coat specimens using QIAGEN kits. Sequences KGHSH (CDR1) and LQKENI (CDR2) are obtained from the germline V gene. There are 14 amino acids in the CDR3, from cysteine to phenylalanine inclusive. The 33 bases shown cover part of the CDR3, and their frame starts at base 1. The junction shows trimming of 7 bases on V and 1 base on J, and the gene matches do not reach 3 bases of it. TCR beta CDR3 regions were amplified by multiplex PCR using the immunoSEQ assay from an average of about 1.2 ug genomic DNA per sample. The assay corrected primer bias using a complete synthetic TCR repertoire to establish an amplification baseline. Amplicons were sequenced on the Illumina platform. In the source study's methods: Sequences were error-corrected by clustering with frequency ratios and a modified nearest-neighbor algorithm, then analyzed in the immunoSEQ Analyzer with IMGT gene definitions. At each rarefaction depth, TCR richness and evenness were averaged across 20 rarefaction repeats, and any sample with fewer sequences than the depth was left out. Wilcoxon rank sum tests with FDR correction were used to compare V, D and J gene relative abundances between the groups. For the blinded duplicates, the intraclass correlation was approximately 96% for TCR richness and averaged approximately 76% across around 61 gene segments. TCRdb took this table from immuneACCESS and kept in-frame rearrangements with V and J called. Such tables lack part of the clones; where checked against another copy, unresolved V genes explain under half of the gap, and the rest is unexplained. V, J and clone size are those of that table, while D and trimming were read from the DNA. The sample table gives tens of thousands of clones. The ten largest clones represent more than 9% of the sample.

The rearrangement combines TRBV18 with TRBJ2-2, with 7 middle bases fitting TRBD1. The sample consisted of blood buffy coat. The sequence was collected from a woman between 18 and 70 years old with a cervical HPV16 infection that either progressed to CIN3+ or cleared (not recorded which). The CDR3 sequence is CASWTGQNTGELFF. The covered CDR3 bases are TGTGCCAGCTGGACAGGCCAGAACACCGGGGAG.